This T cell receptor beta chain was recovered during a study of cytomegalovirus exposure and HLA in healthy donors. The overall study: A preliminary data release comprised tens of millions of unique TCRs obtained from HLA-typed donors. Most donors, 70% to 85% of a few hundred genotyped, fell in the Caucasian-associated ancestry cluster.

This PCR relied on a set of 60 Vbeta primers and 13 Jbeta primers. Sequencing was performed with immunoSEQ multiplex PCR; in TCRdb, only in-frame clones are kept and a portion is missing. The sample records about 180,000 clones, 75% to 80% being singletons. With 4 bases removed from V and 0 bases from J, the gap between germline ends came to 12 bases. Per germline, CDR1 SQVTM and CDR2 ANQGSEA. This CDR3 comprises 14 residues. Broader study findings: The authors later linked a missense DCLRE1C variant to TCR beta V- and J-gene trimming. Data from an earlier analysis indicated that most TCR beta V segments were productive either about 87% or about 30% of the time.

A word on this clone: Its target is not known.

Sequencing input: PBMCs. This chain uses TRBV29-1 with TRBJ2-5; D is ambiguous. The clonotype comes from a man aged 35 to 55 in good health and CMV-seropositive. The CDR3 loop reads CSVGAGSHQETQYF. The CDR3 DNA reads TGCAGCGTTGGGGCAGGCAGTCACCAAGAGACCCAGTACTTC.